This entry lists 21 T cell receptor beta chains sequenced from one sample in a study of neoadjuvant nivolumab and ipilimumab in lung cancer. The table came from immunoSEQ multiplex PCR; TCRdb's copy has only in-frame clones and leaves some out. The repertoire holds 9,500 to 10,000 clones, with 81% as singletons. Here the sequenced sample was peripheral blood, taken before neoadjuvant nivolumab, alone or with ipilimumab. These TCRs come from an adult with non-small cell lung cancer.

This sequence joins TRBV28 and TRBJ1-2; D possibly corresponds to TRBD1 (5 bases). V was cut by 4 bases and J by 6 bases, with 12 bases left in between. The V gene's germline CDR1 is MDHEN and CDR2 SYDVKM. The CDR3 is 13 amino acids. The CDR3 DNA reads TGTGCCAGCAGTTCCCGACAGAGAGATGGCTACACCTTC. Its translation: CASSSRQRDGYTF.

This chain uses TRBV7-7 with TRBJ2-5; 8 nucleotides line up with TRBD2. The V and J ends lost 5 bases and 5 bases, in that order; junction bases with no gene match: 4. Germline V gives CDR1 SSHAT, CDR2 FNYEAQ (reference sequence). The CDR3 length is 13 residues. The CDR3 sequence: CASSPRGRETQYF. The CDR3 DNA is TGTGCCAGCAGCCCCCGCGGGAGGGAGACCCAGTACTTC.

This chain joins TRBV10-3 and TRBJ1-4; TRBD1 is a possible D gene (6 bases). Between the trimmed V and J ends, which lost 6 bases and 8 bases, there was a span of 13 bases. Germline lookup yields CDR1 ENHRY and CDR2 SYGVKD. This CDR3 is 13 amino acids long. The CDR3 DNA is TGTGCCATCAGGAATAAGGGGGGCGAAAAACTGTTTTTT. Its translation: CAIRNKGGEKLFF.

CDR3 DNA: TGTGCCAGCAGCCCTCTGCCACTAGCGGACCAAGAGACCCAGTACTTC. Amino acid sequence: CASSPLPLADQETQYF. The chain couples TRBV28 to TRBJ2-5; 8 nucleotides line up with TRBD2. This CDR3 is 16 amino acids long. V lost 6 bases and J lost 0; bases outside the gene matches: 9. The germline V gene encodes CDR1 MDHEN and CDR2 SYDVKM.

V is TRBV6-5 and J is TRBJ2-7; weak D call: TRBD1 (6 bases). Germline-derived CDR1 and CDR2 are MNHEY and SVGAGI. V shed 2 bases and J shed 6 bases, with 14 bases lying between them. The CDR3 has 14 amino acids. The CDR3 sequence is CASSYASRGSEQYF. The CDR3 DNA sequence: TGTGCCAGCAGTTACGCGTCCAGGGGTAGCGAGCAGTACTTC.

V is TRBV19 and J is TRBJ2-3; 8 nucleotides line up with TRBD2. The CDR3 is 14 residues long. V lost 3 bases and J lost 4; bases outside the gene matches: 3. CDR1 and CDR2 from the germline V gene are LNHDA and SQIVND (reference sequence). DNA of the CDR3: TGTGCCAGTAGTATCCTAGCGGGCTCAGATACGCAGTATTTT. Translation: CASSILAGSDTQYF.

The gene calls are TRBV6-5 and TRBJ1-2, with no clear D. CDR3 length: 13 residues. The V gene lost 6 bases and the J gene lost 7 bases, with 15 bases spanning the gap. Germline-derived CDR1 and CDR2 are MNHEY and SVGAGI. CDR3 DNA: TGTGCCAGCAGACCGGGAGCCGAGAGTGGCTACACCTTC. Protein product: CASRPGAESGYTF.

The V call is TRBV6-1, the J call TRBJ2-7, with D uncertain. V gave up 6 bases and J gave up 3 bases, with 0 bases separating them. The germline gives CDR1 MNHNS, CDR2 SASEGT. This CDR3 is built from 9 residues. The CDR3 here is CASSYEQYF. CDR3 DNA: TGTGCCAGCAGCTACGAGCAGTACTTC.

The DNA of the CDR3 is TGCAGCGTTATCCGACGGGACAGCTCCTACGAGCAGTACTTC. This gives the protein CSVIRRDSSYEQYF. The chain joins TRBV29-1 to TRBJ2-7; 7 bases fit TRBD1. Germline lookup yields CDR1 SQVTM and CDR2 ANQGSEA. Trimming took 5 bases from V and 0 from J; bases not matched to a gene: 7. The CDR3 loop spans 14 amino acids.

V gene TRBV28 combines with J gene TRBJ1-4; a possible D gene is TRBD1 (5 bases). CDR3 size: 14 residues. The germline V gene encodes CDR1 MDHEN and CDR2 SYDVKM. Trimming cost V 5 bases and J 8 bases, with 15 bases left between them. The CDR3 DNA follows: TGTGCCAGCAGTATCAGCCTTAGGGGCGAAAAACTGTTTTTT. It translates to CASSISLRGEKLFF. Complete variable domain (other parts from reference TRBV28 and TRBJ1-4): DVKVTQSSRYLVKRTGEKVFLECVQDMDHENMFWYRQDPGLGLRLIYFSYDVKMKEKGDIPEGYSVSREKKERFSLILESASTNQTSMYLCASSISLRGEKLFFGSGTQLSVL.

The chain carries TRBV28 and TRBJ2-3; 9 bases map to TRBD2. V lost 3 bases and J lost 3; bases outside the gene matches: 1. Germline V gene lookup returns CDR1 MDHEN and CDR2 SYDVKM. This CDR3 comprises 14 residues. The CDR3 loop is CASSFLAGTDTQYF. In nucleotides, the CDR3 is TGTGCCAGCAGTTTCCTAGCGGGGACAGATACGCAGTATTTT.

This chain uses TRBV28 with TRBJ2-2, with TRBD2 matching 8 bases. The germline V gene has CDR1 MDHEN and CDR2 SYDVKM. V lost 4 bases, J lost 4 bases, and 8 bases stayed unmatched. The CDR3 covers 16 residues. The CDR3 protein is CASSYESGSLTGELFF. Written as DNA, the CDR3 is TGTGCCAGCAGTTACGAAAGCGGGAGTCTCACCGGGGAGCTGTTTTTT.

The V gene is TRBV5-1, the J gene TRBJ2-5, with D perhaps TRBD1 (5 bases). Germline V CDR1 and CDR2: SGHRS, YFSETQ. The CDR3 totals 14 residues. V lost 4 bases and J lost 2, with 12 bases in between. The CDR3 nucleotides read TGCGCCAGCAGCCTCCAGGGAACACAAGAGACCCAGTACTTC. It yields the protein CASSLQGTQETQYF.

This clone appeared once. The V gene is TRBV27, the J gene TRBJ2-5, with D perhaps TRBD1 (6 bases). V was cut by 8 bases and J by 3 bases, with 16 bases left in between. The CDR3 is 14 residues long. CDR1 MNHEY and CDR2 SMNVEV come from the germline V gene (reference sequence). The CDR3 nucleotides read TGTGCCAGCTCACCTGCAGGGGCAGAAGAGACCCAGTACTTC. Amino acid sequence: CASSPAGAEETQYF.

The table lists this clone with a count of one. In nucleotides, the CDR3 is TGTGCCAGCAGTTCGCACCGGGACAGGGAAGGCTATGGCTACACCTTC. Its translation: CASSSHRDREGYGYTF. The chain uses TRBV27 and TRBJ1-2, with TRBD1 identical over 9 bases. The trim removed 4 bases at V and 4 bases at J, leaving 10 bases unmatched. The CDR3 sequence is 16 residues long. Germline-derived CDR1 and CDR2 are MNHEY and SMNVEV (reference sequence).

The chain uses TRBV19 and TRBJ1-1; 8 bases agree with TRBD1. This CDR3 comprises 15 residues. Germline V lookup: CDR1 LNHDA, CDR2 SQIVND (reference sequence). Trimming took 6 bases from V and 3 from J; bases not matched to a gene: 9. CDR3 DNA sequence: TGTGCCAGTAGAATACAGGGGGATAGGGACACTGAAGCTTTCTTT. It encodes CASRIQGDRDTEAFF.

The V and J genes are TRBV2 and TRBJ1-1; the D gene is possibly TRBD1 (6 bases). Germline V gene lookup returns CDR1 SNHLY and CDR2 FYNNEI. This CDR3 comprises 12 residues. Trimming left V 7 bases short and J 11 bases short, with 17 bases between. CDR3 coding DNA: TGTGCCAGCAAGGTCGGGGCCCAGGGGGCTTTCTTT. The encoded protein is CASKVGAQGAFF.

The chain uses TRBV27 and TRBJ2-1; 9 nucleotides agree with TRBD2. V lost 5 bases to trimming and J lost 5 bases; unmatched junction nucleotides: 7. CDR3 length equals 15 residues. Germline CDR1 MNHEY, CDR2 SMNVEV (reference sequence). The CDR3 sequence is CASSPASGAHNEQFF. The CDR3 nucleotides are TGTGCCAGCAGTCCCGCTAGCGGGGCTCACAATGAGCAGTTCTTC.

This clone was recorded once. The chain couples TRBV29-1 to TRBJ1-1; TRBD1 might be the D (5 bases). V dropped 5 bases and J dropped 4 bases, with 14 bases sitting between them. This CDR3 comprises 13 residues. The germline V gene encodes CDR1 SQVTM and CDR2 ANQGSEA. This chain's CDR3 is CSVSPVGGTEAFF. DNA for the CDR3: TGCAGCGTTTCCCCTGTGGGGGGCACTGAAGCTTTCTTT.

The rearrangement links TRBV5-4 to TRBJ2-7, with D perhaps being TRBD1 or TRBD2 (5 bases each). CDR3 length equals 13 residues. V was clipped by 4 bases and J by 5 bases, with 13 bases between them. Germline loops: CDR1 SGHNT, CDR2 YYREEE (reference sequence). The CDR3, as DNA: TGTGCCAGCAGCCCGGGGCAGGACCACGAGCAGTACTTC. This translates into CASSPGQDHEQYF.

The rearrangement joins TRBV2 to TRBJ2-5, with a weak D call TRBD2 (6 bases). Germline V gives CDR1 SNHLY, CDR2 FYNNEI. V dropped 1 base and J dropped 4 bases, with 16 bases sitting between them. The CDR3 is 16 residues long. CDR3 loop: CASSEGRLALGETQYF. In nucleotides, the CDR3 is TGTGCCAGCAGTGAAGGAAGGCTAGCGCTAGGAGAGACCCAGTACTTC.